The next 22 T cell receptor beta chains were all read from a single sample in a study of stem cell transplantation in POMP-related autoinflammatory disease (dated by TCRdb to 2020 to 2023). Library preparation was by the immunoSEQ multiplex PCR assay. The table comes from immuneACCESS by way of TCRdb, which keeps in-frame sequences with V and J called. Part of the clones is missing from these tables; in studies checked, under half for an unresolved V gene and the rest for unknown reasons. The sample records tens of thousands of clones, roughly 90% of which are singletons. The top ten clones comprise 0.6% to 0.8% of the sample. The time point label, as the study defines it: after hematopoietic stem cell transplant. Sequencing was performed on CD4+ T cells from PBMCs, taken after stem cell transplantation. The source is a human patient with POMP-related autoinflammation and immune dysregulation (PRAID). Because of the transplant, the T cells may be the graft donor's rather than the patient's own.

The chain uses TRBV20-1 and TRBJ2-4, with D uncertain. This CDR3 is built from 11 residues. Trimming removed 3 bases at V and 5 bases at J, with 5 bases between. Per the germline V gene, CDR1 is DFQATT and CDR2 is SNEGSKA (reference sequence). The CDR3 here is CSARVENIQYF. The CDR3 DNA is TGCAGTGCTAGGGTAGAAAACATTCAGTACTTC.

V and J are TRBV7-3 and TRBJ2-5; unclear D gene. Germline assignment: CDR1 SGHTA and CDR2 FQGTGA. CDR3 length equals 15 residues. V was shortened by 1 base and J by 5 bases, with 14 bases between the two germline ends. CDR3 DNA sequence: TGTGCCAGCAGCTTAAACCCCGGAGCGACGGAGACCCAGTACTTC. Its protein is CASSLNPGATETQYF.

The gene calls are TRBV28 and TRBJ2-7, with 7 bases lining up with TRBD1. Germline CDR1 reads MDHEN; CDR2 reads SYDVKM. CDR3 length: 14 amino acids. J lost 3 bases, V lost 3 bases, and 5 bases had no gene match. The CDR3 spells CASSLGTAYYEQYV. The CDR3 nucleotides read TGTGCCAGCAGTTTGGGGACAGCTTACTACGAGCAGTACGTC.

The rearrangement links TRBV7-2 to TRBJ2-2, with D possibly TRBD2 on 6 matching bases. The CDR3 sequence is 15 residues long. Trimming removed 0 bases from V and 6 bases from J, with 11 bases in between. Germline V CDR1 and CDR2: SGHTA, FQGNSA. The CDR3 coding sequence is TGTGCCAGCAGCTTAGCTGCAGCGGGCGCCGGGGAGCTGTTTTTT. The encoded protein is CASSLAAAGAGELFF.

This clone appeared a few times. The chain joins TRBV2 to TRBJ2-3, with D possibly matching TRBD1 (6 bases). V gave up 4 bases and J gave up 0 bases, with 8 bases separating them. CDR3 length: 14 amino acids. Germline assignment: CDR1 SNHLY and CDR2 FYNNEI. CDR3 in DNA: TGTGCCAGCAGTGCAGGGGCGAGCACAGATACGCAGTATTTT. Amino acids: CASSAGASTDTQYF. Complete variable domain (other parts from reference TRBV2 and TRBJ2-3): EPEVTQTPSHQVTQMGQEVILRCVPISNHLYFYWYRQILGQKVEFLVSFYNNEISEKSEIFDDQFSVERPDGSNFTLKIRSTKLEDSAMYFCASSAGASTDTQYFGPGTRLTVL.

The rearrangement uses TRBV5-1 and TRBJ2-1, with 7 bases lining up with TRBD1. With 2 bases clipped from V and 3 bases from J, the junction kept 8 bases outside the gene matches. Germline loops: CDR1 SGHRS, CDR2 YFSETQ. This CDR3 contains 16 residues. The chain's CDR3 is CASSFKFGTVYNEQFF. The CDR3 coding sequence is TGCGCCAGCAGCTTTAAATTCGGGACAGTCTACAATGAGCAGTTCTTC.

V is TRBV28 and J is TRBJ2-7; D may be TRBD1 (5 bases). This CDR3 has 12 residues. The V and J ends lost 10 bases and 2 bases respectively, with 12 bases between them. Germline CDR1 MDHEN, CDR2 SYDVKM. Here the CDR3 reads CAILTAAYEQYF. The CDR3 nucleotides read TGTGCCATCCTGACAGCAGCCTACGAGCAGTACTTC.

The rearrangement uses TRBV6-5 and TRBJ2-1, with a tentative D call TRBD2 (6 bases). Germline V gives CDR1 MNHEY, CDR2 SVGAGI. This CDR3 has 13 residues. V was shortened by 8 bases and J by 4 bases, with 12 bases between the two germline ends. Here the CDR3 DNA reads TGTGCCAGCGGGCGGGACCATTACAATGAGCAGTTCTTC. Translated, it gives CASGRDHYNEQFF.

The V gene is TRBV7-2, the J gene TRBJ1-4; no clear D gene. With 3 bases removed from V and 0 bases from J, the gap between germline ends came to 11 bases. The CDR3 is made up of 16 amino acids. CDR1 SGHTA and CDR2 FQGNSA come from the germline V gene. The DNA of the CDR3 is TGTGCCAGCAGCTTTAGTCACGGAGCAACTAATGAAAAACTGTTTTTT. Amino acids: CASSFSHGATNEKLFF.

This chain connects TRBV2 to TRBJ1-1; D is uncertain. The V and J ends lost 6 bases and 1 base respectively, with 9 bases between them. The germline CDR1 and CDR2 sequences are SNHLY and FYNNEI. This CDR3 has 13 amino acids. CDR3 sequence (DNA): TGTGCCAGCAGGCTAAGTAGGAACACTGAAGCTTTCTTT. Its translation: CASRLSRNTEAFF.

The V call is TRBV6-2 or TRBV6-3, the J call TRBJ2-7; either TRBD1 or TRBD2 may fit D (6 bases each). The CDR3 totals 14 residues. The V and J ends lost 5 bases and 6 bases respectively, with 17 bases between them. The V gene's germline CDR1 is MNHEY and CDR2 SVGEGT. The DNA of the CDR3 is TGTGCCAGCAGTACTGCAAAGGGGGGCCGCGAGCAGTACTTC. This codes for CASSTAKGGREQYF.

The chain employs TRBV5-1 and TRBJ2-7; 8 bases map to TRBD1. The CDR3 is 18 residues long. V lost 0 bases and J lost 2; bases outside the gene matches: 13. The germline gives CDR1 SGHRS, CDR2 YFSETQ. CDR3: CASSLGGRTGRLTYEQYF. The CDR3 nucleotides are TGCGCCAGCAGCTTGGGGGGAAGGACAGGGCGGCTCACCTACGAGCAGTACTTC.

The gene calls are TRBV28 and TRBJ2-1; 8 nucleotides agree with TRBD2. This CDR3 spans 15 amino acids. With V trimmed by 5 bases and J by 7 bases, 10 bases remained unmatched. Germline V CDR1 and CDR2: MDHEN, SYDVKM. Here the CDR3 reads CASSRAGLVVNEQFF. DNA for the CDR3: TGTGCCAGCAGTCGGGCGGGACTAGTCGTGAATGAGCAGTTCTTC. Together with reference TRBV28 and TRBJ2-1, the CDR3 gives the full variable domain: DVKVTQSSRYLVKRTGEKVFLECVQDMDHENMFWYRQDPGLGLRLIYFSYDVKMKEKGDIPEGYSVSREKKERFSLILESASTNQTSMYLCASSRAGLVVNEQFFGPGTRLTVL.

The chain is built from TRBV28 and TRBJ1-3; perhaps TRBD1 as D (6 bases). The germline gives CDR1 MDHEN, CDR2 SYDVKM. Deletions cut 2 bases from V and 3 bases from J, with 14 bases between. The length of the CDR3 is 16 residues. This CDR3 reads CASSLTAGVFGNTIYF. In DNA, the CDR3 is TGTGCCAGCAGTTTAACGGCAGGGGTCTTTGGAAACACCATATATTTT.

This clone was counted a single time. The rearrangement joins TRBV4-1 to TRBJ2-4; no definite D call. CDR1 MGHRA and CDR2 YSYEKL come from the germline V gene. Deletions cut 2 bases from V and 0 bases from J, with 8 bases between. There are 15 residues in the CDR3. The CDR3 DNA follows: TGCGCCAGCAGCCAACGGTGGGGAGCCAAAAACATTCAGTACTTC. It translates to CASSQRWGAKNIQYF.

The chain uses TRBV28 and TRBJ2-1, with 13 bases fitting TRBD2. This CDR3 comprises 16 residues. J lost 7 bases, V lost 4 bases, and 7 bases had no gene match. Germline V lookup: CDR1 MDHEN, CDR2 SYDVKM. DNA of the CDR3: TGTGCCAGCAGTTCCCTCGGGACTAGCGGGGAGAATGAGCAGTTCTTC. It encodes CASSSLGTSGENEQFF.

In DNA form, the CDR3 reads TGTGCCAGCAGATTAACGACGGCAATCGATGAGCAGTTCTTC. It specifies CASRLTTAIDEQFF. J is TRBJ2-1 and V is TRBV6-5; no definite D call. The CDR3 loop spans 14 amino acids. Germline loops: CDR1 MNHEY, CDR2 SVGAGI. V was pared by 6 bases and J by 8 bases, with 17 bases between.

This clone has a single count. This chain links TRBV24-1 with TRBJ2-5; D tentatively reads TRBD1 or TRBD2 (5 bases each). The germline V gene has CDR1 KGHDR and CDR2 SFDVKD. V was trimmed by 3 bases and J by 0 bases, leaving 10 bases between them. The CDR3 totals 15 residues. CDR3 protein: CATSDPGPYQETQYF. CDR3 DNA sequence: TGTGCCACCAGTGATCCGGGGCCGTACCAAGAGACCCAGTACTTC.

J is TRBJ2-1 and V is TRBV29-1; D unresolved. From germline, CDR1 is SQVTM and CDR2 ANQGSEA. The CDR3 extends over 14 amino acids. V lost 1 base to trimming and J lost 6 bases, with 13 bases between them. The DNA of the CDR3 is TGCAGCGTTGAAGTTCCGCAGGACGGCAATGAGCAGTTCTTC. This gives the protein CSVEVPQDGNEQFF.

V gene TRBV7-2 combines with J gene TRBJ1-6; 8 positions agree with TRBD1. The trim removed 5 bases at V and 6 bases at J, leaving 9 bases unmatched. Germline V gene lookup returns CDR1 SGHTA and CDR2 FQGNSA. The length of the CDR3 is 16 residues. DNA for the CDR3: TGTGCCAGCAGCCTCTCCCGGACAGGGATTAATTCACCCCTCCACTTT. Translated: CASSLSRTGINSPLHF.

The chain couples TRBV6-1 to TRBJ1-6; D uncertain. Per the germline V gene, CDR1 is MNHNS and CDR2 is SASEGT. V was cut by 3 bases and J by 6 bases, with 6 bases left in between. This CDR3 region has 13 residues. The CDR3 DNA follows: TGTGCCAGCAGTGACAGCTTTAATTCACCCCTCCACTTT. The encoded protein is CASSDSFNSPLHF.

The V gene is TRBV5-1, the J gene TRBJ2-2; D possibly corresponds to TRBD1 (5 bases). The CDR3 runs to 15 residues. CDR1 is SGHRS and CDR2 is YFSETQ in the germline V gene. Trimming shortened V by 3 bases and J by 0 bases, and 9 bases separated the two germline ends. The CDR3 reads CASSSGQPNTGELFF. CDR3 bases: TGCGCCAGCAGCTCAGGGCAGCCGAACACCGGGGAGCTGTTTTTT.